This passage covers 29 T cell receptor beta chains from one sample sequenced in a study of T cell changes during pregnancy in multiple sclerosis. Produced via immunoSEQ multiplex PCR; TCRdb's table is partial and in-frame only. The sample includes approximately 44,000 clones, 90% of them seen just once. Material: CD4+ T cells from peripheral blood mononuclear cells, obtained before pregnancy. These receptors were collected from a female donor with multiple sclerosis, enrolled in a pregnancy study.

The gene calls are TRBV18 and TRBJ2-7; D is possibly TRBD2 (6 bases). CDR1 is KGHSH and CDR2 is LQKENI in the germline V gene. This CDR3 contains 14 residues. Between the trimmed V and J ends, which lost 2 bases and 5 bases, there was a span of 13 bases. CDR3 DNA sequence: TGTGCCAGCTCACCAAAGGGAGGAGAAAACGAGCAGTACTTC. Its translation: CASSPKGGENEQYF. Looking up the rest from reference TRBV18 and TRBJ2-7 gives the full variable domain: NAGVMQNPRHLVRRRGQEARLRCSPMKGHSHVYWYRQLPEEGLKFMVYLQKENIIDESGMPKERFSAEFPKEGPSILRIQQVVRGDSAAYFCASSPKGGENEQYFGPGTRLTVT.

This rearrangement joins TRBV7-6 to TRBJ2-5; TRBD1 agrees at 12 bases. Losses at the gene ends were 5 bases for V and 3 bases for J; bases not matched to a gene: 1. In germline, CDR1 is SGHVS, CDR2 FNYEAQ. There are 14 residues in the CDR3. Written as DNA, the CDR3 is TGTGCCAGCAGCGGGACAGGGGGCAAAGAGACCCAGTACTTC. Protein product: CASSGTGGKETQYF.

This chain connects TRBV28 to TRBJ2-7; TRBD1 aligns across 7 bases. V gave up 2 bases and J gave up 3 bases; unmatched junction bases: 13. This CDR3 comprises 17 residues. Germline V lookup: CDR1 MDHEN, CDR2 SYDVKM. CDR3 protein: CASSLEGGRGHGYEQYF. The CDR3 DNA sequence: TGTGCCAGCAGTTTAGAGGGTGGTAGGGGGCATGGCTACGAGCAGTACTTC. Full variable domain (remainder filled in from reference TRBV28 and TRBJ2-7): DVKVTQSSRYLVKRTGEKVFLECVQDMDHENMFWYRQDPGLGLRLIYFSYDVKMKEKGDIPEGYSVSREKKERFSLILESASTNQTSMYLCASSLEGGRGHGYEQYFGPGTRLTVT.

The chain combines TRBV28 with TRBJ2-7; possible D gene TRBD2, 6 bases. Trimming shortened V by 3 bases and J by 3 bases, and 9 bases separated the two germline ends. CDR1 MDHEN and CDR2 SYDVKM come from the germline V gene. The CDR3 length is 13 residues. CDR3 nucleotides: TGTGCCAGCAGTTTGGGGCGGGACTACGAGCAGTACTTC. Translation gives CASSLGRDYEQYF.

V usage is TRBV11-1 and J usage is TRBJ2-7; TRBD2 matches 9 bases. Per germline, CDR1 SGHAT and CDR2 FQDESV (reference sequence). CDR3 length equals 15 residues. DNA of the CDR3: TGTGCTGCGGGAGGGGGCCCTGAATCATACTACGAGCAGTACTTC. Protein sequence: CAAGGGPESYYEQYF.

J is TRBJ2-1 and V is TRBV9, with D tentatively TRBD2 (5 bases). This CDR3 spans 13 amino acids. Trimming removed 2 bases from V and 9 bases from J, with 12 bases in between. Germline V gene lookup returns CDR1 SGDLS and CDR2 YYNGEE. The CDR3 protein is CASSVDPEGEQFF. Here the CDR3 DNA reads TGTGCCAGCAGCGTGGACCCCGAGGGTGAGCAGTTCTTC.

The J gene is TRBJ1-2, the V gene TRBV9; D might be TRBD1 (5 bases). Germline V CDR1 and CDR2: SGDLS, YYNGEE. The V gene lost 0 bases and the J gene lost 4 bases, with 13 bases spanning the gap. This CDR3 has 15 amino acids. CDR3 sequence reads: CASSVADSKPYGYTF. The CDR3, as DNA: TGTGCCAGCAGCGTAGCTGACAGCAAGCCCTATGGCTACACCTTC.

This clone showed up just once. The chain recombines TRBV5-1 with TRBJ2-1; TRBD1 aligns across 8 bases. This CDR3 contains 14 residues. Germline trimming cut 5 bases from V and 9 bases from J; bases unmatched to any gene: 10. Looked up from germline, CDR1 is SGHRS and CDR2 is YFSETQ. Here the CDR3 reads CASSPGQVPGEQFF. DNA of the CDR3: TGCGCCAGCAGTCCGGGACAGGTGCCCGGTGAGCAGTTCTTC.

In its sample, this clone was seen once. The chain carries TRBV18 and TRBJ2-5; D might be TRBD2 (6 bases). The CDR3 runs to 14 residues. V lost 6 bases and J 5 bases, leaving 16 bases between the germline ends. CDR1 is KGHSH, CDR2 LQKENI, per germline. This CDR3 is CASSPRDLGETQYF. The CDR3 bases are TGTGCCAGCTCCCCGAGGGACTTGGGGGAGACCCAGTACTTC.

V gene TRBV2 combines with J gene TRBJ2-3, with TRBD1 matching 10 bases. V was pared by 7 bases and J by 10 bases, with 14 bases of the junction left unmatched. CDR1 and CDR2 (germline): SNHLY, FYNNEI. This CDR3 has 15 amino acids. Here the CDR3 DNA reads TGTGCCAGCAATACCGGGACAGGGGTTTTAGGGGCGCAGTATTTT. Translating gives CASNTGTGVLGAQYF.

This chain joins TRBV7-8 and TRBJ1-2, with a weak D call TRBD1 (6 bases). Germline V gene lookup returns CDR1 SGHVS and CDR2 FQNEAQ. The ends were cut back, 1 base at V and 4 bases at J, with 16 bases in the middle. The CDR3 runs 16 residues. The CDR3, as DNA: TGTGCCAGCAGCTTAGACCCTGAGGCAGGGGCCTATGGCTACACCTTC. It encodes CASSLDPEAGAYGYTF.

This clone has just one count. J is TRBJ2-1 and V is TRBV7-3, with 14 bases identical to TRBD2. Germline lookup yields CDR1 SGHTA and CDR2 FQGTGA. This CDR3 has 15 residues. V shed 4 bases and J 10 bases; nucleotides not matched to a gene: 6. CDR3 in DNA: TGTGCCAGCAGCTCCGGGACTAGCGGGGGAAACGAGCAGTTCTTC. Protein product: CASSSGTSGGNEQFF.

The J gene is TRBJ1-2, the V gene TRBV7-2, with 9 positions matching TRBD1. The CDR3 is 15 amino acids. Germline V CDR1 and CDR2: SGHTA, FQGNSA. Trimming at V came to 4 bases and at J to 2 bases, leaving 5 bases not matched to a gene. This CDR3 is CASSSTGGTNYGYTF. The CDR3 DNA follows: TGTGCCAGCAGCTCCACAGGGGGCACAAACTATGGCTACACCTTC. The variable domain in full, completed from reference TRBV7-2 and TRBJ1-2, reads GAGVSQSPSNKVTEKGKDVELRCDPISGHTALYWYRQSLGQGLEFLIYFQGNSAPDKSGLPSDRFSAERTGGSVSTLTIQRTQQEDSAVYLCASSSTGGTNYGYTFGSGTRLTVV.

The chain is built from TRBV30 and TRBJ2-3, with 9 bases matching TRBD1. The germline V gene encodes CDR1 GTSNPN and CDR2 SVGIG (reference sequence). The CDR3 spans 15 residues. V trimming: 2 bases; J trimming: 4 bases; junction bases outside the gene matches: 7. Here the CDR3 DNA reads TGTGCCTGGAGTCCCGGGACAGGGATGGCAGATACGCAGTATTTT. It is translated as CAWSPGTGMADTQYF.

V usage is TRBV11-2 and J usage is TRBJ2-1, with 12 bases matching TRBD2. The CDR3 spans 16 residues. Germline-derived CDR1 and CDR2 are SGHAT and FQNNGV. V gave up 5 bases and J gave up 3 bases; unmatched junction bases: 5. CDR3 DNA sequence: TGTGCCAGCAGCCCTATACTAGCGGGAGGCTACAATGAGCAGTTCTTC. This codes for CASSPILAGGYNEQFF.

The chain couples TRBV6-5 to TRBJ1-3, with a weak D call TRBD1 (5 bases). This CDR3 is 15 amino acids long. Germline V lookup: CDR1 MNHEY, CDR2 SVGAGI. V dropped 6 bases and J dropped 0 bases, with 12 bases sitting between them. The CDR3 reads CASSPSGGSGNTIYF. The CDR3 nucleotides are TGTGCCAGCAGCCCTTCGGGGGGCTCTGGAAACACCATATATTTT.

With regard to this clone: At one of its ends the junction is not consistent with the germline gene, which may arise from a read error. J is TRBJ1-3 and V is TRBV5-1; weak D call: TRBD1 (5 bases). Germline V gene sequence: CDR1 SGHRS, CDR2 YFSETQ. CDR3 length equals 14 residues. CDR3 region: CASSLAGYGNTMYF. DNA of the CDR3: TGCGCCAGCAGCTTGGCAGGGTACGGAAACACCATGTATTTT.

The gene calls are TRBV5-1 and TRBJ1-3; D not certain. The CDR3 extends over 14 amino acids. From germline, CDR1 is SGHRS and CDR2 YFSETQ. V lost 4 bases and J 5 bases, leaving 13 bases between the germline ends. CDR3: CASSTEGARNTIYF. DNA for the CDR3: TGCGCCAGCAGCACTGAGGGTGCGAGAAACACCATATATTTT.

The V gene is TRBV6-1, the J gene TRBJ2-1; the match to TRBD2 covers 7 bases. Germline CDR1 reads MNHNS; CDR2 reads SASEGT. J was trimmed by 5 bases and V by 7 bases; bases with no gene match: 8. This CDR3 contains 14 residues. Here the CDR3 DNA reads TGTGCCAGCACAAGCGGGATCATTGACAATGAGCAGTTCTTC. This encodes CASTSGIIDNEQFF.

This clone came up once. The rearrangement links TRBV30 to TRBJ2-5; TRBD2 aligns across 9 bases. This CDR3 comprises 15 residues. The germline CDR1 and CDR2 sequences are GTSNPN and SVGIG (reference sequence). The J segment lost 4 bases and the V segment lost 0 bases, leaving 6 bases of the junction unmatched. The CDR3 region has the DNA TGTGCCTGGAGTGTTGTGGGCGGGGGGGGAGAGACCCAGTACTTC. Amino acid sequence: CAWSVVGGGGETQYF.

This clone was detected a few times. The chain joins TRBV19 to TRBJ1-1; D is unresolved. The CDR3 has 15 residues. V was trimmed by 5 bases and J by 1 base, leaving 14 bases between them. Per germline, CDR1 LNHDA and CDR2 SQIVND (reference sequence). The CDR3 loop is CASSLSLPSNTEAFF. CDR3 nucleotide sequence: TGTGCCAGTAGTTTGAGCCTTCCTTCGAACACTGAAGCTTTCTTT.

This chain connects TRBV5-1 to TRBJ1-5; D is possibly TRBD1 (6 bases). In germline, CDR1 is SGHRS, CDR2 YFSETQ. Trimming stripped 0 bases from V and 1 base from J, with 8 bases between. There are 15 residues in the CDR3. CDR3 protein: CASSLGQGSNQPQHF. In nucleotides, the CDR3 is TGCGCCAGCAGCTTGGGGCAGGGGAGCAATCAGCCCCAGCATTTT.

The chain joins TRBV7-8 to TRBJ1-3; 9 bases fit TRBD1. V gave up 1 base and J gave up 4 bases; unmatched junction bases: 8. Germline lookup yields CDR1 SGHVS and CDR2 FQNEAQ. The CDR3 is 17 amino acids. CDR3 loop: CASSLVRDRAYGNTIYF. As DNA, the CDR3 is TGTGCCAGCAGCTTAGTGAGGGACAGGGCATACGGAAACACCATATATTTT.

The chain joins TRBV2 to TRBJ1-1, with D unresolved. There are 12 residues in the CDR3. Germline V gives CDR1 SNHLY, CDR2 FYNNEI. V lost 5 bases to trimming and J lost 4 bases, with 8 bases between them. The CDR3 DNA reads TGTGCCAGCAGTTTGGGGAGCACTGAAGCTTTCTTT. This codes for CASSLGSTEAFF.

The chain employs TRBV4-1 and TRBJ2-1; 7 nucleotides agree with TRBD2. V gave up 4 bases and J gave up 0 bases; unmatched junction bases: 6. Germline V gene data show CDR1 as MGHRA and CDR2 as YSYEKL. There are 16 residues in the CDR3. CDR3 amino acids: CASSPLAESSYNEQFF. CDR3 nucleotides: TGCGCCAGCAGCCCGCTAGCGGAAAGCTCCTACAATGAGCAGTTCTTC.

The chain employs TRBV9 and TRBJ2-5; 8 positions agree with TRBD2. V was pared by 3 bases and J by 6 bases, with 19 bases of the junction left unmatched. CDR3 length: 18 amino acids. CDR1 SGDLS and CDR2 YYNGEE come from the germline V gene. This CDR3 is CASSAASQGLGGLKTQYF. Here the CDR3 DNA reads TGTGCCAGCAGCGCAGCATCCCAGGGACTAGGGGGTTTGAAGACCCAGTACTTC.

Here the CDR3 reads CSVVGTSGALYEQYF. CDR3 coding DNA: TGCAGCGTTGTGGGGACTAGCGGGGCTTTATACGAGCAGTACTTC. This sequence joins TRBV29-1 and TRBJ2-7, with TRBD2 matching 13 bases. Germline V CDR1 and CDR2: SQVTM, ANQGSEA. V shed 4 bases, J shed 4 bases, and the junction held 7 bases outside the gene matches. CDR3 length equals 15 residues.

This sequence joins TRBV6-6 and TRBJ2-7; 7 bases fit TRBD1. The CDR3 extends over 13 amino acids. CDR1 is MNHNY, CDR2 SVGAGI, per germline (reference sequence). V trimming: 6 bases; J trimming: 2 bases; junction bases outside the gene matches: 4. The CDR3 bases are TGTGCCAGCAGCAACACAGGGGCCTACGAGCAGTACTTC. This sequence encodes CASSNTGAYEQYF.

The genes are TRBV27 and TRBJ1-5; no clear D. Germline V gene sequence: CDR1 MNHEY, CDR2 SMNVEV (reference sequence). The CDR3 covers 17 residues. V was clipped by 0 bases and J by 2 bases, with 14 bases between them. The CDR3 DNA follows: TGTGCCAGCAGTTTATCCTGGGCCCCAAGAGGCAATCAGCCCCAGCATTTT. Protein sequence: CASSLSWAPRGNQPQHF.